This T cell receptor beta chain was identified in a study of T cells in tuberculosis (dated by TCRdb to the late 2010s). With regard to the full study: The study combined CD1B tetramers and high-throughput TCR immunosequencing to characterize T cells specific for the mycobacterial lipid antigen glucose monomycolate (GMM). With ten or so people per group, a South African clinical cohort compared IGRA-negative adolescents, IGRA-positive adolescents with latent tuberculosis, and adults with active tuberculosis.

At study entry, adolescents were screened for latent tuberculosis infection using a tuberculin skin test and the QuantiFERON-TB GOLD In-Tube IGRA. Unsorted cryopreserved PBMC were immunosequenced, covering on average around 100,000 T cells per clinical donor. Eleven high schools in the Worcester region of the Western Cape, South Africa, served as enrollment sites for adolescents aged 12 to 18 years. Roughly ten M. tuberculosis-infected adolescents and around ten uninfected adolescents were selected, with the two groups matched for age and sex. Adolescent PBMC were isolated from freshly drawn heparinized blood by density centrifugation and cryopreserved. The immunoSEQ multiplex PCR assay was used to generate TCR libraries, with TCR-beta and/or TCR-alpha/delta assays applied to each sample. Amplified TCR libraries were sequenced on the Illumina high-throughput platform. The paper's data handling went like this. Clustering and dimensionality reduction were performed using pairwise TCRdist distances among GMM-specific receptors from ex vivo sorted or in vitro expanded T cells. Each clinical repertoire was scored by mean NN-distance, the average TCRdist to the nearest 10% of tetramer-positive reference sequences. GEM TCR motif frequency was computed as the fraction of unique TCRs matching known GEM sequences by V/J usage and CDR3 length. Linear discriminant analysis with leave-one-out cross-validation, implemented in scikit-learn, was used to classify active tuberculosis. Sourced from immuneACCESS, this table was stored by TCRdb with only in-frame sequences that have V and J called. A share of the clones is absent; for the studies checked, an unresolved V gene accounts for under half, and the remainder has no known explanation. The DNA was the basis for D and trimming; V, J and clone size are from that table. The sample profile shows around 33,000 clones; approximately 90% of them were found once. Approximately 7.5% of the sample goes to the ten largest clones.

Paper-wide results and their limitations: Using GEM motif frequencies, a classifier achieved about 70% accuracy, whereas a classifier built on the diverse GMM-specific repertoire got to approximately 90% accuracy (AUROC more than 0.85). Active tuberculosis TCR-alpha repertoires showed smaller mean NN-distances to GMM-specific TCRs than IGRA-negative controls, suggesting clonal expansion of these TCRs. The smaller NN-distances were partly driven by shorter CDR3-alpha lengths in active tuberculosis patients, and the difference for TCR-beta did not reach statistical significance. Clinical samples were chosen by availability of cryopreserved specimens, and active tuberculosis cases were adults while controls were adolescents.

This clone was seen once. This receptor's antigen is unknown. No much larger clone is present one base from it, and per-base qualities are unavailable. The receptor was isolated from a donor aged 10-30 years with latent tuberculosis or without tuberculosis infection. Some clones in this sample may be carry-over from other donors' samples. The sample consisted of PBMCs.

The nucleotide sequence reads as follows: TGCAGTGCCAATCTAAAGTACGAGCAGTACTTC. Translated, this is CSANLKYEQYF. The rearrangement combines TRBV20-1 with TRBJ2-7, with an unclear D gene assignment. V is clipped by 6 bases and J by 4 bases, and the sequence between their germline boundaries is 10 bases long. The CDR3 runs 11 residues from the cysteine to the phenylalanine. Of the read, only the CDR3 DNA is kept; its 33 bases are in frame from base 1. Looking up the germline V gene (reference sequence) yields CDR1 DFQATT and CDR2 SNEGSKA.